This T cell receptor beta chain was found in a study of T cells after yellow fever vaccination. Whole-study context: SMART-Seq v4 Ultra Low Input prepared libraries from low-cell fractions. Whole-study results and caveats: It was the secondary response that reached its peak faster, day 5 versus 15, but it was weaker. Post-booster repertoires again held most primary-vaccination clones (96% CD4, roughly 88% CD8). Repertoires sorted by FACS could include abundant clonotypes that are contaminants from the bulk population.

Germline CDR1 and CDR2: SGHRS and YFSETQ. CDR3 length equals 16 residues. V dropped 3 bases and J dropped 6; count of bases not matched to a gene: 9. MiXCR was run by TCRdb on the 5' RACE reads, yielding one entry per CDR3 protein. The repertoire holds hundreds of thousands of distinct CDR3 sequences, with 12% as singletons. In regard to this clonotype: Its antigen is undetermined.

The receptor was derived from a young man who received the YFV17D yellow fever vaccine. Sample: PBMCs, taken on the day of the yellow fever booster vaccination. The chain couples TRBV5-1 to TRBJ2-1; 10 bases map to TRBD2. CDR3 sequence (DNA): TGCGCCAGCAGCTCGCTAGCGGGAGTAGGAAGCAATGAGCAGTTCTTC. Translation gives CASSSLAGVGSNEQFF.